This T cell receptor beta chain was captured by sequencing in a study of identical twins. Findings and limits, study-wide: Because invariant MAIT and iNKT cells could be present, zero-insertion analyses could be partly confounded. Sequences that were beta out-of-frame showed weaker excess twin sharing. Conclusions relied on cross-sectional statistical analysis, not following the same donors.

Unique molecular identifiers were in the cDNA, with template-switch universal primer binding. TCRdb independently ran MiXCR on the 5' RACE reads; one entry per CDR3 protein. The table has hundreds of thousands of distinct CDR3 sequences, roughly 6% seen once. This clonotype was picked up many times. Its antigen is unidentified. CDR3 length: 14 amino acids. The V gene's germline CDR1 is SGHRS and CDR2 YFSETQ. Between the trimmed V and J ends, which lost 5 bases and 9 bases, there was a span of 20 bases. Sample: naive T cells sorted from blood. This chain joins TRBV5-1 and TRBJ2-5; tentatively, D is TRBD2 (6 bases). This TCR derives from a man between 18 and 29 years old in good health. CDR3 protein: CASRPRDVVWAQYF. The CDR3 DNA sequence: TGCGCCAGCAGGCCGCGGGACGTCGTTTGGGCCCAGTACTTC.